This T cell receptor beta chain was sequenced during a study of spatial heterogeneity in lung cancer. In the study overall: The correlation between TCR transcript counts in tumor regions and a T cell module score from matched bulk RNA-seq was strong. Findings and caveats of the study: Expanded TCR counts, ubiquitous and regional, correlated respectively with ubiquitous and regional nonsynonymous mutation counts. Mutation counts in tumors were tracked by counts of expanded intratumoral alpha and beta TCRs.

MiXCR was run by TCRdb on the 5' RACE reads, yielding one entry per CDR3 protein. Here the sample spans 15,000 to 20,000 distinct CDR3 sequences, around 6% being singletons. At least ten counts were recorded for this clonotype. Its antigen is still unknown. Time point of the sample: sample taken at primary tumor resection. The germline V and J ends were trimmed by 4 bases and 8 bases, with 14 bases remaining between them. Germline V gene lookup returns CDR1 MNHEY and CDR2 SVGAGI. The CDR3 runs to 13 residues. The origin of this receptor is a female donor with early-stage non-small cell lung cancer. The specimen was lung tumor tissue, collected at surgery. This sequence joins TRBV6-5 and TRBJ1-2; tentatively, D is TRBD1 (5 bases). This chain's CDR3 is CASSFRQGGGYTF. In nucleotides, the CDR3 is TGTGCCAGCAGTTTCCGGCAGGGAGGCGGCTACACCTTC.